A selection of T cell receptor beta chains follows, all from one sample in a study of beta chain features in type 1 diabetes. Produced via immunoSEQ multiplex PCR; TCRdb's table is partial and in-frame only. The repertoire includes 350,000 to 450,000 clones, more than 11% of them detected once, and 0.035% to 0.04% sits in the top ten. What was sequenced was naive CD4+ T cells from blood. Receptors originate from a man aged 25-45 years in good health. The CDR3 runs from the conserved cysteine through the conserved F or W. The D gene is left open where the match is weak. Size is omitted from some rows. Given values are once, few, many or a class for expanded clones.

V	D	J	length	size	DNA	CDR3
TRBV6-5	TRBD1	TRBJ2-7	14	NA	TGTGCCAGCAGTACGACAGGGTTCACCTACGAGCAGTACTTC	CASSTTGFTYEQYF
TRBV19	NA	TRBJ2-5	12	NA	TGTGCCACCGGACAGTCTTTATATACCCAGTACTTC	CATGQSLYTQYF
TRBV14	TRBD1	TRBJ1-2	14	few	TGTGCCAGCAGCCTACAGGGGGCGGCGACCGGCTACACCTTC	CASSLQGAATGYTF
TRBV29-1	NA	TRBJ1-2	15	NA	TGCAGCGTTGAGGGGAGTTTTAAGGATAACTATGGCTACACCTTC	CSVEGSFKDNYGYTF
TRBV29-1	NA	TRBJ2-6	16	NA	TGCAGCGTTGAAGATTACCGGAAGGTTGGGGCCAACGTCCTGACTTTC	CSVEDYRKVGANVLTF
TRBV5-4	TRBD1	TRBJ1-1	13	NA	TGTGCCAGCAGCTCAGGACAGGGCGCTGAAGCTTTCTTT	CASSSGQGAEAFF
TRBV29-1	NA	TRBJ1-2	13	NA	TGCAGCGTTGAAAAGGGGCAGAGGGAAGGCTACACCTTC	CSVEKGQREGYTF
TRBV6-5	NA	TRBJ1-2	15	NA	TGTGCCAGCAGTTACTCGTTAACCGGTATGGGTGGCTACACCTTC	CASSYSLTGMGGYTF
TRBV7-2	NA	TRBJ2-3	14	NA	TGTGCCAGCAGCGTCCAGGGTTTCTCAGATACGCAGTATTTT	CASSVQGFSDTQYF
TRBV14	NA	TRBJ1-1	15	NA	TGTGCCAGCAGCCGGACTTGGCCCAGGAACGCTGAAGCTTTCTTT	CASSRTWPRNAEAFF
TRBV5-6	NA	TRBJ2-5	15	NA	TGTGCCAGCACGCCCCTTTCAGGGGCGCGGGAGACCCAGTACTTC	CASTPLSGARETQYF
TRBV9	NA	TRBJ1-6	15	few	TGTGCCAGCAGCTCCGGGACCGGGAGTGATTGGCCCCTCCACTTT	CASSSGTGSDWPLHF
TRBV5-4	TRBD1	TRBJ2-1	15	few	TGTGCCAGCAGCCTCGGACAGGCTCCCTACAATGAGCAGTTCTTC	CASSLGQAPYNEQFF
TRBV4-1	NA	TRBJ2-1	15	NA	TGCGCCAGCAGCCAAGCGGGGGTGGTTGGGAATGAGCAGTTCTTC	CASSQAGVVGNEQFF
TRBV30	NA	TRBJ2-3	14	NA	TGTGCCTGGAGTGTAATGGCAGTCACAGATACGCAGTATTTT	CAWSVMAVTDTQYF
TRBV6-1	TRBD2	TRBJ2-1	15	NA	TGTGCCAGCAGACGAGCGGGAGTATCCTACAATGAGCAGTTCTTC	CASRRAGVSYNEQFF
TRBV9	TRBD2	TRBJ2-1	15	NA	TGTGCCAGCAGCACCCGGACTAGCCCGTGGAATGAGCAGTTCTTC	CASSTRTSPWNEQFF
TRBV4-2	NA	TRBJ2-2	15	NA	TGTGCCAGCAGTCTGGCAGGGGGGTCCACCGGGGAGCTGTTTTTT	CASSLAGGSTGELFF
TRBV6-5	NA	TRBJ2-2	16	NA	TGTGCCAGCAGTTACACCACAGCGGGTAACACCGGGGAGCTGTTTTTT	CASSYTTAGNTGELFF
TRBV7-2	NA	TRBJ2-3	15	few	TGTGCCAGCACCAAACTAAGCACTAGCACAGATACGCAGTATTTT	CASTKLSTSTDTQYF
TRBV11-2	TRBD1	TRBJ2-5	15	few	TGTGCCAGCAGCTTAAGGGGGACAGGTCGGGAGACCCAGTACTTC	CASSLRGTGRETQYF
TRBV6-5	NA	TRBJ1-1	14	few	TGTGCCAGCAGTGGACACCGTGGGAACACTGAAGCTTTCTTT	CASSGHRGNTEAFF
TRBV6-6	NA	TRBJ1-1	13	few	TGTGCCAGCAGCCCGGGGCCCAACACTGAAGCTTTCTTT	CASSPGPNTEAFF
TRBV9	NA	TRBJ2-3	15	few	TGTGCCAGCAGCGTCCAGCGAGTGGTGACAGATACGCAGTATTTT	CASSVQRVVTDTQYF
TRBV10-3	TRBD2	TRBJ2-7	17	NA	TGTGCCATCGGCGGGACTAGCGGGGACCTACAACCCTACGAGCAGTACTTC	CAIGGTSGDLQPYEQYF
TRBV7-9	TRBD2	TRBJ2-3	15	NA	TGTGCCAGCACCCAACTAGCGGCAAGCACAGATACGCAGTATTTT	CASTQLAASTDTQYF
TRBV11-3	TRBD2	TRBJ2-3	12	NA	TGTGCCAGCAGCTTAGAACTAGCGACGCAGTATTTT	CASSLELATQYF
TRBV18	NA	TRBJ1-3	17	few	TGTGCCAGCTCACTCCTCAGGGGCTCGTCATCTGGAAACACCATATATTTT	CASSLLRGSSSGNTIYF
TRBV7-9	NA	TRBJ1-1	11	few	TGTGCCAGCAGCCGAGCGGCTGAAGCTTTCTTT	CASSRAAEAFF
TRBV2	NA	TRBJ2-2	14	NA	TGTGCCAGCAGTGCTCAGGCGACCGCCGGGGAGCTGTTTTTT	CASSAQATAGELFF
TRBV7-2	TRBD2	TRBJ2-1	16	NA	TGTGCCAGCAGCTTAGGAGCTAGCGGGCTCTACAATGAGCAGTTCTTC	CASSLGASGLYNEQFF
TRBV5-6	NA	TRBJ2-3	15	few	TGTGCCAGCAGCAGGACAGTGCTGGGCACAGATACGCAGTATTTT	CASSRTVLGTDTQYF
TRBV7-9	NA	TRBJ2-1	13	NA	TGTGCCAGCAGCTTAGCGGCGGGCAATGAGCAGTTCTTC	CASSLAAGNEQFF
TRBV18	NA	TRBJ2-3	15	NA	TGTGCCAGCTCATCCCGGGGGGCAGACACAGATACGCAGTATTTT	CASSSRGADTDTQYF
TRBV4-1	NA	TRBJ1-5	13	few	TGCGCCAGCAGCCAGCTTCAGGGGCAGCCCCAGCATTTT	CASSQLQGQPQHF
TRBV19	NA	TRBJ2-5	13	few	TGTGCCAGTAGTATAGACTTGCGCGAGACCCAGTACTTC	CASSIDLRETQYF
TRBV10-3	TRBD1	TRBJ1-5	14	few	TGTGCCATCAGTGGGGACAGAGAGAATCAGCCCCAGCATTTT	CAISGDRENQPQHF
TRBV19	NA	TRBJ2-5	12	NA	TGTGCCAGTAGTATCACGGGCGGAACCCAGTACTTC	CASSITGGTQYF
TRBV7-9	TRBD1	TRBJ2-1	13	NA	TGTGCCAGCAGTCGAACTACAGGGGAGGAGCAGTTCTTC	CASSRTTGEEQFF
TRBV4-3	NA	TRBJ1-2	13	NA	TGCGCCAGCAGCCAAGGTGTGGGCTATGGCTACACCTTC	CASSQGVGYGYTF
TRBV5-1	TRBD1	TRBJ1-1	13	NA	TGCGCCAGCAGCTTGGACAGGGGGCCTGAAGCTTTCTTT	CASSLDRGPEAFF
TRBV4-1	NA	TRBJ2-3	15	NA	TGCGCCAGCAGCCAAGATGCAGGACTCACAGATACGCAGTATTTT	CASSQDAGLTDTQYF
TRBV19	NA	TRBJ2-3	13	NA	TGTGCCAGTAGTAGCGTTAGCACAGATACGCAGTATTTT	CASSSVSTDTQYF
TRBV15	TRBD1	TRBJ1-2	15	NA	TGTGCCACCAGCGGAAGGACAGGGGAGAACTATGGCTACACCTTC	CATSGRTGENYGYTF
TRBV4-3	NA	TRBJ2-5	14	few	TGCGCCAGCAGCCAAGGGGCCAGGGGGGGGCACCAGTACTTC	CASSQGARGGHQYF
TRBV7-9	NA	TRBJ2-6	14	many	TGTGCCAGCACTACAGCCTCTGGGGCCAACGTCCTGACTTTC	CASTTASGANVLTF
TRBV29-1	TRBD1	TRBJ1-1	17	few	TGCAGCGTACCAGGTGGGACAGGGATTATTTTGAACACTGAAGCTTTCTTT	CSVPGGTGIILNTEAFF
TRBV5-4	NA	TRBJ2-1	14	few	TGTGCCAGCAGCTTGGAATATCGAGGGGGTGAGCAGTTCTTC	CASSLEYRGGEQFF
TRBV10-3	TRBD2	TRBJ2-3	15	NA	TGTGCCATCAAGGGCCTAGCGGGGGGCACAGATACGCAGTATTTT	CAIKGLAGGTDTQYF
TRBV7-2	TRBD2	TRBJ2-3	15	few	TGTGCCAGCAGCCAACTAGCGGGAGGGATAGATACGCAGTATTTT	CASSQLAGGIDTQYF
TRBV29-1	NA	TRBJ2-3	15	NA	TGCAGCGTTCCACCAGGGGACTCTTCCACAGATACGCAGTATTTT	CSVPPGDSSTDTQYF
TRBV9	NA	TRBJ1-1	15	NA	TGTGCCAGCAGCGTAGCCAGTCTAGGGAACACTGAAGCTTTCTTT	CASSVASLGNTEAFF
TRBV27	NA	TRBJ1-4	14	NA	TGTGCCAGCAGTTTAAAAGCAACTAATGAAAAACTGTTTTTT	CASSLKATNEKLFF
TRBV13	TRBD1	TRBJ1-6	14	few	TGTGCCAGCAGCTTAGGGACAGGGAATTCACCCCTCCACTTT	CASSLGTGNSPLHF
TRBV7-9	NA	TRBJ2-7	14	NA	TGTGCCAGCAGCTTCGCGGGTGCAGGACCCGAGCAGTACTTC	CASSFAGAGPEQYF
TRBV10-3	TRBD2	TRBJ2-1	15	NA	TGTGCCATCAGTGAGGTCGGGACTAGCTACAATGAGCAGTTCTTC	CAISEVGTSYNEQFF
TRBV6-5	NA	TRBJ2-3	15	NA	TGTGCCAGCAGACACGGGGGGACAGGCACAGATACGCAGTATTTT	CASRHGGTGTDTQYF